This T cell receptor beta chain was recorded in a study of T cell responses to AZD1222 COVID-19 vaccine. Findings of the study overall: The study identified only six AZD1222 recipients as seropositive at baseline. Vaccination with two AZD1222 doses was followed by a rise in Spike-specific TCR breadth and depth. The study sampled repertoires only after the peak T cell response.

Regarding this clone: Its antigen is unknown. At one end the junction does not follow the germline gene, possibly because of a read error.

The repertoire was sequenced with immunoSEQ multiplex PCR; TCRdb's copy has only in-frame clones and lacks some. Among roughly 150,000 clones, 88% were seen once, and the ten largest hold more than 2%. Germline loops: CDR1 SNHLY, CDR2 FYNNEI. This CDR3 comprises 12 residues. The TCR was taken from an adult in good health. This sample comprised peripheral blood, obtained on day 0 of AZD1222 vaccination. The chain employs TRBV2 and TRBJ2-5; maybe TRBD1 (5 bases). CDR3: CGTSDSQETQYF. CDR3 bases: TGCGGAACCAGTGACAGCCAAGAGACCCAGTACTTC.